This T cell receptor beta chain was identified in a study of cytomegalovirus exposure and HLA in healthy donors (dated by TCRdb to 2015 to 2018). Background for the entire study: A later analysis indicated that the roughly 130 validation repertoires were generated on the platform also employed for the 700 or so repertoires of the first cohort. A separate validation cohort of 100 to 150 different subjects was used in addition to the roughly 620-subject first cohort. High-throughput TCR immunosequencing, statistical association of individual TCRs with disease status, and machine learning were combined to predict cytomegalovirus infection status. The study was designed to test whether signatures of past pathogen exposure could be identified by cataloging public T cell receptors.

This clone appeared once. No antigen is known for it. A much larger clone lies a single base off, so this may be a read error. V and J are trimmed by 4 bases and 3 bases, and the gene matches miss 3 bases of the junction. Counted from cysteine to phenylalanine, this CDR3 has 14 amino acids. Here the CDR3 DNA is all that survives: 42 bases in frame from base 1. According to the germline V gene, CDR1 reads SGHVS and CDR2 reads FNYEAQ. Donors formed part of the validation cohort, which comprised 120 subjects and was distinct from the first cohort of 666 subjects. Libraries came from the immunoSEQ multiplex PCR assay. Regarding the original processing steps: To diagnose cytomegalovirus status from the catalog of TCR beta chain sequences, a statistical classification framework was built. Not all clones reach the TCRdb copy of this immuneACCESS table, which keeps in-frame sequences only. Checked studies attribute under half of the gap to unresolved V genes and leave the rest unexplained. V and J calls and clone size come straight from that table; D and trimming were deduced from the DNA. For this sample the table gives approximately 120,000 clones, of which about 90% were detected only once. Less than 2% of the sample belongs to the ten largest clones.

On the study overall, not on this receptor specifically: Subsequent analysis determined that TCRs grouped into clusters in the first cohort also showed a tendency toward co-occurrence across the approximately 120 validation repertoires, and approximately 94% of cluster scores exceeded 0. While some public TCRs were present in many individuals, most TCR sequences turned up only very rarely across donors. According to the authors, the approach could potentially be generalized to other disease states and immunological phenotypes. All 120 or so repertoires were used to score co-occurrence in the validation cohort in a later analysis, because that analysis had no HLA typing for the cohort. In both the original and validation cohorts, the classifier was reported to diagnose cytomegalovirus status with high specificity and sensitivity. The study gave a list of some 150 TCR beta chains associated with cytomegalovirus. In vitro tests confirmed that a few of the cytomegalovirus-associated TCR beta chains recognize cytomegalovirus antigens.

The chain is made from TRBV7-6 and TRBJ1-5; 7 bases in the junction line up with TRBD1. The sequencing input was PBMCs. The clonotype originates from a young woman in good health and CMV-seronegative. The CDR3 loop reads CASSSTGYNQPQHF. The DNA sequence follows: TGTGCCAGCAGCTCGACAGGGTACAATCAGCCCCAGCATTTT.